The following is a T cell receptor (beta chain) sequence with its context. Its antigen is undetermined. Compared with germline, one end of the junction differs, possibly owing to a read error. Germline V gene sequence: CDR1 SGHAT, CDR2 FQNNGV. CDR3 length: 13 residues. Three rounds of nested PCR, following a modified ARM-PCR protocol, produced the TCRbeta library. Each CDR3 protein gets one entry after TCRdb re-called the multiplex PCR reads with MiXCR. Here the sample spans 81,000 or so distinct CDR3 sequences, approximately 80% being singletons. RNA was extracted from bulk tissue without any cell sorting. The normal lung tissue was taken more than 3 cm from the tumor edge. This sample was taken from a study of tumor and adjacent non-tumor tissue in lung cancer. Study context: Patients were aged about 31 to 76, some 10 men and 4 to 6 women, stage I to III. Around 4 million productive TCRbeta reads were obtained per sample on average. Broader study findings: Shorter survival was associated with higher TCR diversity in tumors.

The sequence came from a man aged 60-69 years with non-small cell lung cancer. J is TRBJ2-5 and V is TRBV11-2; possibly TRBD1 for D (5 bases). The sample consisted of distant non-tumor lung tissue. CDR3 coding DNA: TGTGCCTGTAGCTCTACAGGTGAAGAGACCCAGTGCTTC. Residues: CACSSTGEETQCF.